One and the same sample provided the 32 T cell receptor beta chains below, sequenced in a study of cytomegalovirus exposure and HLA in healthy donors. Sequenced by immunoSEQ multiplex PCR; TCRdb stores in-frame clones only, minus some. The repertoire holds approximately 100,000 clones, with roughly 87% as singletons. The sample was PBMCs. The receptors derive from a man between 18 and 35 years old in good health and CMV-seropositive.

This rearrangement joins TRBV27 to TRBJ2-7; possible D gene TRBD1, 6 bases. V lost 2 bases and J lost 2, with 13 bases in between. Germline V gene data show CDR1 as MNHEY and CDR2 as SMNVEV (reference sequence). The CDR3 is 15 residues long. CDR3 sequence: CASSLGAGAPYEQYF. The CDR3 DNA sequence: TGTGCCAGCAGTTTAGGTGCAGGGGCCCCCTACGAGCAGTACTTC.

The chain couples TRBV5-6 to TRBJ2-3, with 9 nucleotides matching TRBD2. Trimming took 2 bases from V and 0 from J; bases not matched to a gene: 4. The CDR3 runs to 16 residues. Germline V gives CDR1 SGHDT, CDR2 YYEEEE. Here the CDR3 DNA reads TGTGCCAGCAGCTTCAGTAGCGGGAGAAGCACAGATACGCAGTATTTT. Amino acids: CASSFSSGRSTDTQYF.

This chain joins TRBV27 and TRBJ2-1; 11 nucleotides line up with TRBD1. Germline V CDR1 and CDR2: MNHEY, SMNVEV (reference sequence). The CDR3 extends over 15 amino acids. The junction had 6 bases not matched to a gene; V was cut back by 4 bases and J by 7 bases. The CDR3 protein is CASSSGQGAGNEQFF. CDR3 nucleotides: TGTGCCAGCAGTTCCGGACAGGGGGCGGGTAATGAGCAGTTCTTC.

The chain combines TRBV4-3 with TRBJ2-7; 9 bases agree with TRBD2. The V gene end was trimmed by 2 bases and the J gene end by 3 bases; junction bases not matched to a gene: 5. The CDR3 has 15 residues. Germline V gene data show CDR1 as LGHNA and CDR2 as YSLEER. The CDR3 reads CASSQTSGQIYEQYF. In DNA form, the CDR3 reads TGCGCCAGCAGCCAAACTAGCGGGCAGATCTACGAGCAGTACTTC.

The J gene is TRBJ1-1, the V gene TRBV9, with 9 bases that match TRBD1. This CDR3 is 15 amino acids long. Losses at the gene ends were 0 bases for V and 5 bases for J; bases not matched to a gene: 5. Per germline, CDR1 SGDLS and CDR2 YYNGEE. CDR3 nucleotides: TGTGCCAGCAGCGTAGCGGACAGGGGATGGACTGAAGCTTTCTTT. This translates into CASSVADRGWTEAFF. Drawing the rest from reference TRBV9 and TRBJ1-1, the complete variable domain is DSGVTQTPKHLITATGQRVTLRCSPRSGDLSVYWYQQSLDQGLQFLIQYYNGEERAKGNILERFSAQQFPDLHSELNLSSLELGDSALYFCASSVADRGWTEAFFGQGTRLTVV.

V usage is TRBV14 and J usage is TRBJ2-7; perhaps TRBD2 as D (5 bases). With 1 base removed from V and 5 bases from J, the gap between germline ends came to 9 bases. Looked up from germline, CDR1 is SGHDN and CDR2 is FVKESK. The CDR3 spans 13 residues. DNA of the CDR3: TGTGCCAGCAGCCAAGTCGGGGTCCACGAGCAGTACTTC. Translation gives CASSQVGVHEQYF. Together with reference TRBV14 and TRBJ2-7, the CDR3 gives the full variable domain: EAGVTQFPSHSVIEKGQTVTLRCDPISGHDNLYWYRRVMGKEIKFLLHFVKESKQDESGMPNNRFLAERTGGTYSTLKVQPAELEDSGVYFCASSQVGVHEQYFGPGTRLTVT.

This clone was recorded only once. The CDR3 protein is CASSIGTSGRNTIYF. Here the CDR3 DNA reads TGTGCCAGTAGTATAGGCACAAGCGGCCGGAACACCATATATTTT. This sequence joins TRBV19 and TRBJ1-3, with D unclear. This CDR3 has 15 amino acids. The ends were cut back, 1 base at V and 7 bases at J, with 14 bases in the middle. Germline CDR1 and CDR2: LNHDA and SQIVND (reference sequence).

In this sample, this clone turned up once. V usage is TRBV29-1 and J usage is TRBJ2-7; the match to TRBD2 covers 10 bases. The CDR3 is 16 amino acids. Germline loops: CDR1 SQVTM, CDR2 ANQGSEA. The ends lost 1 base at V and 1 base at J; junction bases unmatched: 7. The CDR3, as DNA: TGCAGCGTTGAAGGCCTACTAGCGGGAAGATCCTACGAGCAGTACTTC. This encodes CSVEGLLAGRSYEQYF.

This sequence joins TRBV5-1 and TRBJ2-7, with 9 positions matching TRBD1. Losses at the gene ends were 4 bases for V and 0 bases for J; bases not matched to a gene: 5. The CDR3 loop spans 15 amino acids. Germline V lookup: CDR1 SGHRS, CDR2 YFSETQ. CDR3: CASSRDRADSYEQYF. In DNA, the CDR3 is TGCGCCAGCAGCAGGGACAGGGCCGACTCCTACGAGCAGTACTTC.

The CDR3 DNA is TGCAGCGCCAGCCAAGCGGGAGGTGGAGAGACCCAGTACTTC. It encodes CSASQAGGGETQYF. The chain employs TRBV29-1 and TRBJ2-5, with 9 bases fitting TRBD2. Germline CDR1 is SQVTM and CDR2 is ANQGSEA. The ends lost 7 bases at V and 4 bases at J; junction bases unmatched: 10. CDR3 size: 14 residues.

The chain joins TRBV10-2 to TRBJ1-3, with 9 bases that match TRBD1. V shed 5 bases, J shed 4 bases, and the junction held 6 bases outside the gene matches. The CDR3 covers 15 residues. Germline V gene lookup returns CDR1 WSHSY and CDR2 SAAADI. CDR3 loop: CASSPGQGNGNTIYF. The CDR3 DNA is TGCGCCAGCAGTCCGGGACAGGGTAACGGAAACACCATATATTTT.

The chain is built from TRBV6-1 and TRBJ1-1; D perhaps matches TRBD1 (5 bases). Germline CDR1 MNHNS, CDR2 SASEGT. The CDR3 has 13 amino acids. V was shortened by 7 bases and J by 4 bases, with 13 bases between the two germline ends. CDR3 sequence reads: CASMEGTGTEAFF. Here the CDR3 DNA reads TGTGCCAGCATGGAGGGGACCGGCACTGAAGCTTTCTTT.

The chain recombines TRBV4-2 with TRBJ2-2; TRBD2 is a possible D gene (7 bases). The V gene's germline CDR1 is LGHNA and CDR2 YNFKEQ. The CDR3 totals 15 residues. V was pared by 0 bases and J by 7 bases, with 12 bases between. CDR3 region: CASSQEQGGGGELFF. In DNA, the CDR3 is TGTGCCAGCAGCCAAGAACAGGGAGGGGGCGGGGAGCTGTTTTTT.

There are a few counts of this clone. This chain links TRBV7-8 with TRBJ2-3, with D perhaps TRBD2 (5 bases). Trimming removed 2 bases at V and 0 bases at J, with 12 bases between. CDR3 size: 16 residues. Germline V gene data show CDR1 as SGHVS and CDR2 as FQNEAQ. CDR3 amino acids: CASSLLRVASTDTQYF. The CDR3 nucleotides are TGTGCCAGCAGCTTATTGCGGGTAGCTAGCACAGATACGCAGTATTTT.

The rearrangement uses TRBV5-8 and TRBJ1-2; D not certain. In germline, CDR1 is SGHTS, CDR2 YDEGEE. Trimming removed 5 bases from V and 7 bases from J, with 18 bases in between. This CDR3 comprises 14 residues. CDR3 region: CASSTRSTRGGYTF. CDR3 nucleotides: TGTGCCAGCAGTACGAGATCTACCCGAGGTGGCTACACCTTC.

On this clone: The junction differs from germline at one of its ends, possibly a read error. V usage is TRBV7-8 and J usage is TRBJ2-5; 11 positions agree with TRBD2. This CDR3 contains 14 residues. Germline lookup yields CDR1 SGHVS and CDR2 FQNEAQ. CDR3 in amino acids: CASRTGVAGGPANF. DNA of the CDR3: TGTGCCAGCAGGACAGGGGTAGCGGGAGGGCCCGCCAACTTC.

The chain carries TRBV28 and TRBJ2-3, with 7 bases lining up with TRBD2. The ends lost 5 bases at V and 4 bases at J; junction bases unmatched: 9. The CDR3 runs to 15 residues. Germline values: CDR1 MDHEN, CDR2 SYDVKM. CDR3 amino acids: CASSRGGGGADTQYF. CDR3 sequence (DNA): TGTGCCAGCAGTCGCGGGGGAGGAGGGGCAGATACGCAGTATTTT.

This clone was seen at least ten times. The rearrangement uses TRBV14 and TRBJ1-6; 9 bases are a match to TRBD1. The CDR3 has 14 amino acids. CDR1 and CDR2 from the germline V gene are SGHDN and FVKESK. After removal of 4 bases from V and 7 bases from J, the junction contained 2 bases not matched to a gene. CDR3 DNA sequence: TGTGCCAGCAGCCTGGGGACAGGGAATTCACCCCTCCACTTT. This translates into CASSLGTGNSPLHF.

This chain connects TRBV5-1 to TRBJ2-7, with a weak D call TRBD2 (6 bases). The CDR3 extends over 14 amino acids. Germline loops: CDR1 SGHRS, CDR2 YFSETQ. Trimming took 3 bases from V and 3 from J, leaving 13 bases between them. This chain's CDR3 is CASSSKPGDYEQYF. The CDR3 region has the DNA TGCGCCAGCAGCTCTAAGCCGGGAGACTACGAGCAGTACTTC. The whole variable domain, filled in from reference TRBV5-1 and TRBJ2-7, reads KAGVTQTPRYLIKTRGQQVTLSCSPISGHRSVSWYQQTPGQGLQFLFEYFSETQRNKGNFPGRFSGRQFSNSRSEMNVSTLELGDSALYLCASSSKPGDYEQYFGPGTRLTVT.

The rearrangement uses TRBV18 and TRBJ1-2; 7 bases line up with TRBD1. This CDR3 spans 15 amino acids. J gave up 1 base and V 4 bases, and 6 bases lay outside the gene matches. CDR1 is KGHSH and CDR2 is LQKENI in the germline V gene. DNA of the CDR3: TGTGCCAGCTCACTGGACAGGTCCGTTAACTATGGCTACACCTTC. Translated: CASSLDRSVNYGYTF.

This chain links TRBV19 with TRBJ2-7, with 8 bases identical to TRBD2. The CDR3 runs to 15 residues. The germline V gene has CDR1 LNHDA and CDR2 SQIVND (reference sequence). Trimming cost V 5 bases and J 3 bases; bases outside gene matches: 9. Here the CDR3 reads CASSPHGGVNYEQYF. CDR3 DNA sequence: TGTGCCAGTAGTCCTCACGGGGGGGTTAACTACGAGCAGTACTTC.

V is TRBV19 and J is TRBJ1-5; TRBD1 matches at 9 bases. V trimming: 1 base; J trimming: 6 bases; junction bases outside the gene matches: 4. Germline loops: CDR1 LNHDA, CDR2 SQIVND (reference sequence). The CDR3 runs to 15 residues. CDR3 loop: CASSIGDRGGQPQHF. The CDR3 nucleotides read TGTGCCAGTAGTATAGGAGACAGGGGGGGTCAGCCCCAGCATTTT. Full variable domain (outside the CDR3, taken from reference TRBV19 and TRBJ1-5): DGGITQSPKYLFRKEGQNVTLSCEQNLNHDAMYWYRQDPGQGLRLIYYSQIVNDFQKGDIAEGYSVSREKKESFPLTVTSAQKNPTAFYLCASSIGDRGGQPQHFGDGTRLSIL.

The chain links TRBV6-5 to TRBJ2-7, with 7 nucleotides matching TRBD2. Germline-derived CDR1 and CDR2 are MNHEY and SVGAGI. J gave up 2 bases and V 10 bases, and 8 bases lay outside the gene matches. The CDR3 has 13 amino acids. The CDR3 DNA reads TGTGCCACCCAACCGGGACTACCCTACGAGCAGTACTTC. This encodes CATQPGLPYEQYF.

The J gene is TRBJ1-1, the V gene TRBV11-2, with D maybe TRBD1 (5 bases). The CDR3 has 13 residues. Germline V gene lookup returns CDR1 SGHAT and CDR2 FQNNGV. Trimming removed 2 bases from V and 3 bases from J, with 7 bases in between. The CDR3 DNA reads TGTGCCAGCAGCTTAAGCAGGGACACTGAAGCTTTCTTT. This sequence encodes CASSLSRDTEAFF.

The rearrangement joins TRBV6-5 to TRBJ2-3; TRBD2 matches at 8 bases. V dropped 6 bases and J dropped 6; count of bases not matched to a gene: 8. There are 14 residues in the CDR3. Germline loops: CDR1 MNHEY, CDR2 SVGAGI. The CDR3, as DNA: TGTGCCAGCAGACTGACTAGCGTATGGGATACGCAGTATTTT. It encodes CASRLTSVWDTQYF.

This sequence joins TRBV2 and TRBJ2-5; 8 nucleotides line up with TRBD1. The V gene's germline CDR1 is SNHLY and CDR2 FYNNEI. The CDR3 consists of 14 residues. V lost 5 bases to trimming and J lost 1 base; unmatched junction nucleotides: 3. The CDR3: CASSIQGGQETQYF. The CDR3 DNA is TGTGCCAGCAGTATACAGGGGGGCCAAGAGACCCAGTACTTC. Full variable domain (rest looked up from reference TRBV2 and TRBJ2-5): EPEVTQTPSHQVTQMGQEVILRCVPISNHLYFYWYRQILGQKVEFLVSFYNNEISEKSEIFDDQFSVERPDGSNFTLKIRSTKLEDSAMYFCASSIQGGQETQYFGPGTRLLVL.

The rearrangement joins TRBV6-1 to TRBJ1-6, with D uncertain. V was cut by 6 bases and J by 9 bases, with 12 bases left in between. CDR1 and CDR2 (germline): MNHNS, SASEGT. This CDR3 spans 13 amino acids. The CDR3, as DNA: TGTGCCAGCAGATGGGGAGAGGGTTCACCCCTCCACTTT. Translation: CASRWGEGSPLHF.

This chain joins TRBV7-9 and TRBJ2-7, with D possibly matching TRBD1 (5 bases). This CDR3 region has 14 residues. Trimming cost V 0 bases and J 0 bases, with 6 bases left between them. Germline V gene data show CDR1 as SEHNR and CDR2 as FQNEAQ (reference sequence). The CDR3 DNA is TGTGCCAGCAGCTTAGCGGACACCTCCTACGAGCAGTACTTC. It is translated as CASSLADTSYEQYF.

The table lists this clone with a count of one. The V gene is TRBV10-3, the J gene TRBJ2-7, with D tentatively TRBD2 (6 bases). V shed 6 bases and J shed 6 bases, with 15 bases lying between them. Germline CDR1 is ENHRY and CDR2 is SYGVKD. CDR3 length equals 13 residues. CDR3: CAIRPGTQSEQYF. The CDR3 DNA sequence: TGTGCCATCAGGCCCGGGACTCAGTCCGAGCAGTACTTC.

The chain employs TRBV2 and TRBJ2-7; 8 nucleotides line up with TRBD2. The J segment lost 2 bases and the V segment lost 6 bases, leaving 6 bases of the junction unmatched. This CDR3 has 14 amino acids. Per the germline V gene, CDR1 is SNHLY and CDR2 is FYNNEI. The CDR3 DNA sequence: TGTGCCAGCAGCGCCGGGACTAGAACCTACGAGCAGTACTTC. Translating gives CASSAGTRTYEQYF.

The V call is TRBV5-1, the J call TRBJ2-1; TRBD1 might be the D (5 bases). The CDR3 runs 13 residues. From germline, CDR1 is SGHRS and CDR2 YFSETQ. V dropped 4 bases and J dropped 7 bases, with 12 bases sitting between them. CDR3 in DNA: TGCGCCAGCAGCCCCCAGGGTTGGAATGAGCAGTTCTTC. Its protein product is CASSPQGWNEQFF. Together with reference TRBV5-1 and TRBJ2-1, the CDR3 gives the full variable domain: KAGVTQTPRYLIKTRGQQVTLSCSPISGHRSVSWYQQTPGQGLQFLFEYFSETQRNKGNFPGRFSGRQFSNSRSEMNVSTLELGDSALYLCASSPQGWNEQFFGPGTRLTVL.

This chain joins TRBV5-1 and TRBJ2-5, with 10 bases fitting TRBD2. The CDR3 consists of 15 residues. V gave up 2 bases and J gave up 3 bases; unmatched junction bases: 4. The germline V gene encodes CDR1 SGHRS and CDR2 YFSETQ. The CDR3 DNA follows: TGCGCCAGCAGCTTAACCCTAGCGGGAGAAGAGACCCAGTACTTC. This encodes CASSLTLAGEETQYF.